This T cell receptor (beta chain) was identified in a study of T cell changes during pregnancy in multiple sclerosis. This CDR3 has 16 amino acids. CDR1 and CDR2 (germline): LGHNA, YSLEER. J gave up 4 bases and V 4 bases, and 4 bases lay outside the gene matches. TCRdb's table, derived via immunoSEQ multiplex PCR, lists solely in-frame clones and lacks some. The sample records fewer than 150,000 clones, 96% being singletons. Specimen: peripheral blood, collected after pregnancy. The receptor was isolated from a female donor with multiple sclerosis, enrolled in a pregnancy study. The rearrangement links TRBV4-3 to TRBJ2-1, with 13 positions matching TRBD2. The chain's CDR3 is CASSLTGLAGYNEQFF. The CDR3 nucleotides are TGCGCCAGCAGCCTCACGGGACTAGCGGGGTACAATGAGCAGTTCTTC.